What follows are 24 T cell receptor beta chains derived from one specimen sequenced in a study of shared clonotypes between healthy human individuals. Clones were read by immunoSEQ multiplex PCR, and TCRdb kept only the in-frame ones, dropping some. The top ten hold 0.13% of the sample, which has millions of clones, roughly 94% seen once. Material for sequencing was naive CD4+ T cells sorted from blood. Subset defined: CD45RA+ positively selected. These receptors all stem from a man aged 18-30 years in good health.

In this sample, this clone turned up once. This sample also contains other DNA sequences that code for the same CDR3. The V and J genes are TRBV2 and TRBJ2-7; D is unclear. Germline V CDR1 and CDR2: SNHLY, FYNNEI. CDR3 length: 10 residues. Between the trimmed V and J ends, which lost 5 bases and 4 bases, there was a span of 3 bases. The CDR3 spells CASSLYEQYF. CDR3 nucleotide sequence: TGTGCCAGCAGTCTTTACGAGCAGTACTTC.

The genes are TRBV6-1 and TRBJ1-5; D uncertain. The V gene lost 1 base and the J gene lost 0 bases, with 10 bases spanning the gap. CDR1 MNHNS and CDR2 SASEGT come from the germline V gene. The CDR3 consists of 16 residues. As DNA, the CDR3 is TGTGCCAGCAGTGAAGAAGGGTGGGATAGCAATCAGCCCCAGCATTTT. This encodes CASSEEGWDSNQPQHF.

The V call is TRBV18, the J call TRBJ1-2; TRBD1 aligns across 8 bases. Germline V gene data show CDR1 as KGHSH and CDR2 as LQKENI. This CDR3 is 14 amino acids long. V gave up 3 bases and J gave up 4 bases; unmatched junction bases: 4. The CDR3 DNA sequence: TGTGCCAGCTCACCGGGGCAGGGGGCCTATGGCTACACCTTC. Protein product: CASSPGQGAYGYTF.

This chain links TRBV5-1 with TRBJ2-7, with TRBD2 matching over 11 bases. The CDR3 is 17 amino acids. CDR1 SGHRS and CDR2 YFSETQ come from the germline V gene. V dropped 0 bases and J dropped 4; count of bases not matched to a gene: 9. The CDR3 protein is CASSLEVAGGLSYEQYF. CDR3 bases: TGCGCCAGCAGCTTGGAAGTAGCGGGAGGGCTTTCGTACGAGCAGTACTTC.

The gene calls are TRBV5-6 and TRBJ1-5; D gene ambiguous. The V gene's germline CDR1 is SGHDT and CDR2 YYEEEE. The V gene lost 1 base and the J gene lost 2 bases, with 10 bases spanning the gap. The CDR3 loop spans 15 amino acids. CDR3 residues: CASSLFLTGNQPQHF. DNA for the CDR3: TGTGCCAGCAGCTTGTTCCTAACTGGCAATCAGCCCCAGCATTTT.

The genes are TRBV5-1 and TRBJ2-1; TRBD2 matches at 12 bases. From germline, CDR1 is SGHRS and CDR2 YFSETQ. J gave up 6 bases and V 6 bases, and 13 bases lay outside the gene matches. The CDR3 sequence is 17 residues long. This CDR3 reads CASTTSGSLQTSNEQFF. Written as DNA, the CDR3 is TGCGCCAGCACGACTAGCGGGAGTCTTCAGACTAGCAATGAGCAGTTCTTC.

The rearrangement joins TRBV9 to TRBJ2-3; no firm D call. Per germline, CDR1 SGDLS and CDR2 YYNGEE. This CDR3 contains 14 residues. Deletions cut 0 bases from V and 2 bases from J, with 7 bases between. The DNA of the CDR3 is TGTGCCAGCAGCGTAGATTCGGACACAGATACGCAGTATTTT. It encodes CASSVDSDTDTQYF.

This chain joins TRBV7-2 and TRBJ1-5; a possible D gene is TRBD1 (5 bases). The CDR3 loop spans 15 amino acids. V lost 0 bases and J lost 5, with 11 bases in between. Germline loops: CDR1 SGHTA, CDR2 FQGNSA. Here the CDR3 reads CASSLAGTQHQPQHF. For the CDR3, the DNA is TGTGCCAGCAGCTTAGCAGGGACCCAACATCAGCCCCAGCATTTT.

The chain has TRBV11-2 and TRBJ2-5, with TRBD1 as a possible D gene (6 bases). The ends were cut back, 1 base at V and 2 bases at J, with 17 bases in the middle. Germline-derived CDR1 and CDR2 are SGHAT and FQNNGV. This CDR3 region has 17 residues. CDR3 nucleotide sequence: TGTGCCAGCAGCTTAGGTCTTCGGACAGCCCCACAAGAGACCCAGTACTTC. It is translated as CASSLGLRTAPQETQYF.

The count of this clone is one. The chain carries TRBV9 and TRBJ1-5; TRBD1 aligns across 9 bases. The ends lost 1 base at V and 4 bases at J; junction bases unmatched: 9. Germline V gene data show CDR1 as SGDLS and CDR2 as YYNGEE. The CDR3 has 17 residues. The CDR3 sequence is CASSVSGDGQGNQPQHF. The CDR3 nucleotides read TGTGCCAGCAGCGTAAGTGGCGACGGACAGGGGAATCAGCCCCAGCATTTT.

The chain combines TRBV28 with TRBJ2-7; D not certain. Germline values: CDR1 MDHEN, CDR2 SYDVKM. The CDR3 totals 13 residues. Trimming took off 10 bases at V and 1 base at J, with 14 bases between the two ends. The CDR3 DNA reads TGTGCCATAGGTCAAAATGATTCCTACGAGCAGTACTTC. As protein: CAIGQNDSYEQYF.

The chain combines TRBV11-2 with TRBJ2-1; TRBD2 matches at 10 bases. Losses at the gene ends were 5 bases for V and 5 bases for J; bases not matched to a gene: 6. The CDR3 extends over 15 amino acids. From germline, CDR1 is SGHAT and CDR2 FQNNGV. This chain's CDR3 is CASSPWTSGNNEQFF. Here the CDR3 DNA reads TGTGCCAGCAGCCCCTGGACTAGCGGAAACAATGAGCAGTTCTTC.

This rearrangement joins TRBV27 to TRBJ1-2; D uncertain. V dropped 6 bases and J dropped 4 bases, with 9 bases sitting between them. The CDR3 is 12 residues long. Germline CDR1 and CDR2: MNHEY and SMNVEV (reference sequence). The CDR3 protein is CASRKMGYGYTF. The CDR3 DNA reads TGTGCCAGCAGAAAGATGGGCTATGGCTACACCTTC.

This chain links TRBV2 with TRBJ2-1; TRBD2 agrees at 8 bases. J gave up 2 bases and V 11 bases, and 11 bases lay outside the gene matches. This CDR3 spans 15 amino acids. Per germline, CDR1 SNHLY and CDR2 FYNNEI. DNA for the CDR3: TGTGCCTCGCAGAATAGCGGGACGGCCTACAATGAGCAGTTCTTC. This gives the protein CASQNSGTAYNEQFF.

The gene calls are TRBV6-1 and TRBJ2-5, with D possibly TRBD1 on 5 matching bases. The V end was cut by 6 bases, the J end by 5 bases, with 10 bases between. CDR3 length equals 12 residues. Germline V gene lookup returns CDR1 MNHNS and CDR2 SASEGT. Here the CDR3 DNA reads TGTGCCAGCAGGGGGCCCTCGGAGACCCAGTACTTC. Translated: CASRGPSETQYF.

The chain couples TRBV6-5 to TRBJ2-1; TRBD2 agrees at 11 bases. The length of the CDR3 is 14 residues. Germline V gene sequence: CDR1 MNHEY, CDR2 SVGAGI. With 6 bases clipped from V and 7 bases from J, the junction kept 5 bases outside the gene matches. CDR3 nucleotides: TGTGCCAGCAGCCGACTAGCGGGACTAAATGAGCAGTTCTTC. This codes for CASSRLAGLNEQFF.

The V and J genes are TRBV10-3 and TRBJ2-3; no definite D call. Trimming cost V 6 bases and J 0 bases, with 16 bases left between them. Germline-derived CDR1 and CDR2 are ENHRY and SYGVKD. The CDR3 consists of 16 residues. CDR3 nucleotides: TGTGCCATCAGCTCAACCGGCCCTATTAGCACAGATACGCAGTATTTT. Encoded protein: CAISSTGPISTDTQYF.

A single count supports this clone. The chain has TRBV5-6 and TRBJ2-7; D unresolved. V gave up 3 bases and J gave up 2 bases, with 12 bases separating them. The CDR3 sequence is 14 residues long. From germline, CDR1 is SGHDT and CDR2 YYEEEE. CDR3 sequence: CASSSGSVTYEQYF. CDR3 nucleotides: TGTGCCAGCAGCTCCGGATCTGTTACCTACGAGCAGTACTTC.

This clone was detected once. This chain links TRBV21-1 with TRBJ2-7; TRBD1 reflects the table's D call only, with no check against the DNA. TRBV21-1 is a listed pseudogene. The CDR3 length is 18 residues. The CDR3 DNA reads TGTGCCAGCAGCAAAGCGGGTCCACAGAAGGGGGACTCCTACGAGCAGTACTTC. This encodes CASSKAGPQKGDSYEQYF.

This clone was counted a single time. The same CDR3 arises from other DNA sequences in this sample as well. The V call is TRBV30, the J call TRBJ1-2; no firm D call. This CDR3 has 13 residues. The ends were cut back, 0 bases at V and 2 bases at J, with 7 bases in the middle. CDR1 and CDR2 from the germline V gene are GTSNPN and SVGIG (reference sequence). The CDR3 nucleotides read TGTGCCTGGAGTGTCTCAGCAAACTATGGCTACACCTTC. Encoded protein: CAWSVSANYGYTF.

The chain uses TRBV5-1 and TRBJ1-1; perhaps TRBD1 as D (5 bases). CDR3 length equals 13 residues. Germline V lookup: CDR1 SGHRS, CDR2 YFSETQ. The V gene lost 3 bases and the J gene lost 4 bases, with 10 bases spanning the gap. The CDR3 coding sequence is TGCGCCAGCAGCTATGACAGAGGCACTGAAGCTTTCTTT. Translated, it gives CASSYDRGTEAFF.

This clone was detected only once. Other DNA sequences in the same sample also yield this CDR3. The rearrangement links TRBV6-1 to TRBJ2-7, with TRBD2 as a possible D gene (6 bases). CDR3 length: 12 amino acids. The germline V gene has CDR1 MNHNS and CDR2 SASEGT. V lost 4 bases and J 6 bases, leaving 10 bases between the germline ends. CDR3 sequence reads: CASSAQGGEQYF. CDR3 nucleotide sequence: TGTGCCAGCAGTGCCCAGGGAGGCGAGCAGTACTTC.

The chain has TRBV5-1 and TRBJ2-7; D remains unclear. CDR1 SGHRS and CDR2 YFSETQ come from the germline V gene. This CDR3 has 13 residues. Trimming pared 2 bases from V and 5 bases from J, leaving 11 bases between. Here the CDR3 reads CASSFGLVNEQYF. The CDR3 DNA follows: TGCGCCAGCAGCTTCGGGCTGGTCAACGAGCAGTACTTC.

The CDR3: CASSDTGAYEQYF. The CDR3 nucleotides are TGTGCCAGCAGCGATACAGGGGCCTACGAGCAGTACTTC. This chain joins TRBV6-5 and TRBJ2-7, with 7 bases lining up with TRBD1. V shed 6 bases and J 2 bases; nucleotides not matched to a gene: 4. This CDR3 has 13 residues. Germline V gene data show CDR1 as MNHEY and CDR2 as SVGAGI.